This T cell receptor (beta chain) emerged from a study of cytomegalovirus exposure and HLA in healthy donors. About the research overall: The 120 validation repertoires used the same platform as the approximately 670 first-cohort repertoires (as reported by a later analysis).

This clone was observed a single time. Its antigen is unidentified. Assay used: immunoSEQ multiplex PCR; TCRdb lists only in-frame clones, some missing. The data show some 250,000 clones, roughly 88% seen once. Trimming shortened V by 2 bases and J by 0 bases, and 21 bases separated the two germline ends. The CDR3 runs to 19 residues. Germline CDR1 is SGHRS and CDR2 is YFSETQ. General observations from the study: According to the study, roughly 180 TCR beta chains were cytomegalovirus-associated. A few chains tied to CMV proved CMV antigen-specific in vitro.

The sequence was obtained from a woman aged 30 to 39 in good health and CMV-seronegative. Sequenced material: PBMCs. This chain links TRBV5-1 with TRBJ1-5; maybe TRBD1 (5 bases). The CDR3 sequence is CASSFFPEAPGNSNQPQHF. CDR3 nucleotides: TGCGCCAGCAGCTTTTTTCCCGAGGCCCCAGGGAATAGCAATCAGCCCCAGCATTTT.